A selection of T cell receptor beta chains follows, all from one sample in a study of blood T cell repertoires in COVID-19. The repertoire was sequenced with immunoSEQ multiplex PCR; TCRdb's copy has only in-frame clones and lacks some. In the table there are around 19,000 clones, 75% to 95% of which are singletons. Sequencing was done on a sample of peripheral blood. These receptors were obtained from a man aged 70 or older with active COVID-19. The CDR3 runs from the conserved cysteine through the conserved F or W. A D gene is named only where the DNA matches it firmly. A clone size is listed for some rows: how often the clone was seen (once, few, many), or a class if it is expanded.

J gene | clone size | V gene | D gene | CDR3 DNA | CDR3 protein
TRBJ1-1 | . | TRBV6-5 | . | TGTGCCAGCAGTTCCCCGGGACACCCGAACACTGAAGCTTTCTTT | CASSSPGHPNTEAFF
TRBJ1-6 | . | TRBV16 | TRBD1 | TGTGCCAGCAGCCTCCCGGGACAGGGCAATTCACCCCTCCACTTT | CASSLPGQGNSPLHF
TRBJ1-4 | . | TRBV7-9 | . | TGTGCCAGCAGTTCCGGGATGGGCGACGAAAAACTGTTTTTT | CASSSGMGDEKLFF
TRBJ1-1 | . | TRBV4-3 | . | TGCGCCAGCAGCCAAGAGTTAGGGGCGAACACTGAAGCTTTCTTT | CASSQELGANTEAFF
TRBJ1-2 | . | TRBV14 | TRBD1 | TGTGCCAGCAGCCATTCGACAGGGGGCCATGGCTACACCTTC | CASSHSTGGHGYTF
TRBJ1-2 | . | TRBV5-6 | . | TGTGCCAGCACTACGTCCCCCAGGGGATCCTATGGCTACACCTTC | CASTTSPRGSYGYTF
TRBJ2-1 | . | TRBV5-6 | . | TGTGCCAGCAGCTTGGGGCAGGGGTTCACCTACAATGAGCAGTTCTTC | CASSLGQGFTYNEQFF
TRBJ2-1 | . | TRBV20-1 | . | TGCAGTGCTAGAGATGGAGTGCAGTTCTTC | CSARDGVQFF
TRBJ1-2 | . | TRBV3-1/TRBV3-2 | . | TGTGCCAGCAGCCAAGACAGGGGAAACGGCTACACCTTC | CASSQDRGNGYTF
TRBJ1-1 | once | TRBV5-1 | . | TGCGCCAGCAGCTTGTACTCGGAGGGTAACACTGAAGCTTTCTTT | CASSLYSEGNTEAFF
TRBJ2-7 | . | TRBV18 | . | TGTGCCAGCTCATACGGGGCGGGGGCAGCATCCTACGAGCAGTACTTC | CASSYGAGAASYEQYF
TRBJ2-4 | few | TRBV28 | . | TGTGCCAGCAGTTCCCCGGGCGGGGTATACATTCAGTACTTC | CASSSPGGVYIQYF
TRBJ1-1 | . | TRBV10-3 | . | TGTGTCACATCCTCCAGGCAGGGGACGAACACTGAAGCTTTCTTT | CVTSSRQGTNTEAFF
TRBJ1-3 | . | TRBV5-6 | . | TGTGCCAGCGGACAGGGAAACACCATATATTTT | CASGQGNTIYF
TRBJ2-1 | . | TRBV4-3 | TRBD2 | TGCGCCAGCAGCCAAAGTTCTAGCGGGCCTTTCAATGAGCAGTTCTTC | CASSQSSSGPFNEQFF
TRBJ2-7 | . | TRBV28 | . | TGTGCCAGCAGTCGAACAGACCTCGGCGAGCAGTACTTC | CASSRTDLGEQYF
TRBJ2-7 | . | TRBV27 | TRBD1 | TGTGCCAGCAGTACTCGGGACAGGTCCTACGAGCAGTACTTC | CASSTRDRSYEQYF
TRBJ2-5 | . | TRBV19 | . | TGTGCCACCTCGAGTGGGCCAGGGGGGACGGAGACCCAGTACTTC | CATSSGPGGTETQYF
TRBJ2-1 | . | TRBV29-1 | TRBD2 | TGCAGCGAGCGGGAGGGTTACAATGAGCAGTTCTTC | CSEREGYNEQFF
TRBJ2-1 | . | TRBV24-1 | TRBD2 | TGTGCCACCAGTGACCCGGGCCTGGGGGGGAGGTTCTTC | CATSDPGLGGRFF
TRBJ2-1 | . | TRBV24-1 | TRBD2 | TGTGCCACCAGTGATTTCCCCGGACTAGCAAGCAATGAGCAGTTCTTC | CATSDFPGLASNEQFF
TRBJ1-1 | . | TRBV6-5 | . | TGTGCCAGCAGTTTCCAGTCGGGGACTGAAGCTTTCTTT | CASSFQSGTEAFF
TRBJ2-3 | . | TRBV9 | TRBD1 | TGTGCCAGCAGCAAGGGACAGCTCCCAGATACGCAGTATTTT | CASSKGQLPDTQYF
TRBJ1-2 | . | TRBV28 | . | TGTGCCAGCAGTTTATATGGACTTGGCTACACCTTC | CASSLYGLGYTF
TRBJ2-1 | . | TRBV19 | TRBD1 | TGTGCCAGTAGTCCCGGACAGGTTGGGGCACGATTGAATGAGCAGTTCTTC | CASSPGQVGARLNEQFF
TRBJ2-1 | . | TRBV14 | . | TGTGCCAGCAGCCAAGGGAGCGTTTACTACAATGAGCAGTTCTTC | CASSQGSVYYNEQFF
TRBJ1-5 | . | TRBV18 | . | TGTGCCAGCTCACCGGAAGACACTACGGGGCAGCCCCAGCATTTT | CASSPEDTTGQPQHF
TRBJ2-5 | . | TRBV4-2 | . | TGTGCCAGCAGCCAAGATAGGAGGGGGCCGGGAGAGACCCAGTACTTC | CASSQDRRGPGETQYF
TRBJ1-6 | . | TRBV2 | TRBD1 | TGTGCCAGCAGCTACGGACAGGGTAATTCACCCCTCCACTTT | CASSYGQGNSPLHF